This T cell receptor (beta chain) was profiled in a study of blood T cell repertoires in COVID-19. About the research overall: Sources were T cells, B-cell-depleted T cells, or PBMCs; the material itself was cDNA or gDNA.

In the source study's methods: Reference gene primer amplification in the assay estimated nucleated cell counts. Measured with immunoSEQ multiplex PCR; TCRdb has only the in-frame clones, and not every one. That table supplies the V and J calls and clone size; D and trimming were determined from the DNA. In the table there are some 150,000 clones, roughly 84% of which are singletons. Trimming removed 0 bases at V and 2 bases at J, with 14 bases between. The germline V gene has CDR1 LGHNA and CDR2 YSLEER. The CDR3 extends over 16 amino acids. This TCR was recovered from a woman between 50 and 59 years old with acute or convalescent COVID-19. The sequenced sample was peripheral blood. The chain carries TRBV4-3 and TRBJ2-7, with D hard to call. The CDR3 nucleotides are TGCGCCAGCAGCCAAGATCCATCCGCTAGAGCCTACGAGCAGTACTTC. This sequence encodes CASSQDPSARAYEQYF.